The 4 T cell receptor beta chains listed next were all sequenced from one sample in a study of cytomegalovirus exposure and HLA in healthy donors. PCR was performed using 60 Vbeta and 13 Jbeta primers. Produced via immunoSEQ multiplex PCR; TCRdb's table is partial and in-frame only. The sample lists more than 65,000 clones; 78% were seen once. The sample taken for sequencing was PBMCs. The origin of the receptors is a man between 18 and 29 years old in good health and CMV-seropositive.

This chain connects TRBV9 to TRBJ2-5, with 7 bases identical to TRBD2. The CDR3 sequence is 14 residues long. Germline-derived CDR1 and CDR2 are SGDLS and YYNGEE. V lost 4 bases, J lost 5 bases, and 8 bases stayed unmatched. In nucleotides, the CDR3 is TGTGCCAGCAGCCCCACGTGGGGGGGGGAGACCCAGTACTTC. Its protein product is CASSPTWGGETQYF.

This chain uses TRBV18 with TRBJ1-2; weak D call: TRBD1 (6 bases). The germline V gene encodes CDR1 KGHSH and CDR2 LQKENI. V was pared by 4 bases and J by 4 bases, with 10 bases between. This CDR3 comprises 13 residues. The CDR3 region is CASSLDSLYGYTF. The CDR3 DNA sequence: TGTGCCAGCTCACTGGACAGCCTCTATGGCTACACCTTC. Variable domain in full (rest from reference TRBV18 and TRBJ1-2): NAGVMQNPRHLVRRRGQEARLRCSPMKGHSHVYWYRQLPEEGLKFMVYLQKENIIDESGMPKERFSAEFPKEGPSILRIQQVVRGDSAAYFCASSLDSLYGYTFGSGTRLTVV.

The V gene is TRBV5-1, the J gene TRBJ2-5; 13 nucleotides match TRBD2. The CDR3 runs to 16 residues. Trimming at V came to 4 bases and at J to 5 bases, leaving 8 bases not matched to a gene. The V gene's germline CDR1 is SGHRS and CDR2 YFSETQ. The CDR3 region is CASSHGLAGDLETQYF. The CDR3 coding sequence is TGCGCCAGCAGCCATGGACTAGCGGGAGACTTGGAGACCCAGTACTTC.

The V and J genes are TRBV2 and TRBJ1-5; the D gene is possibly TRBD1 (5 bases). Trimming took off 0 bases at V and 3 bases at J, with 12 bases between the two ends. Germline V CDR1 and CDR2: SNHLY, FYNNEI. The CDR3 runs 16 residues. CDR3 bases: TGTGCCAGCAGTGAAGCGTGGGGACTAGACAATCAGCCCCAGCATTTT. Residues: CASSEAWGLDNQPQHF.